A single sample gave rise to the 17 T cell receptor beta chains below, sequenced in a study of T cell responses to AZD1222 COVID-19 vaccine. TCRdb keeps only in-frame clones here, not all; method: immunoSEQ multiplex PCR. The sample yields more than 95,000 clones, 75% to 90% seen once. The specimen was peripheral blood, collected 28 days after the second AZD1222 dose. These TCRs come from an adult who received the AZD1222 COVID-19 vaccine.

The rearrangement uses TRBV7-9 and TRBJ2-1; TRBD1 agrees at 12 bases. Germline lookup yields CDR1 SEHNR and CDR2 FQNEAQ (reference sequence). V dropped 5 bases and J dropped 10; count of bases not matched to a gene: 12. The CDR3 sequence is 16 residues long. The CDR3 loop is CASSRGQGAILGEQFF. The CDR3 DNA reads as TGTGCCAGCAGCAGGGGACAGGGGGCTATCCTAGGAGAGCAGTTCTTC. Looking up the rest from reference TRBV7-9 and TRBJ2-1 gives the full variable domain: DTGVSQNPRHKITKRGQNVTFRCDPISEHNRLYWYRQTLGQGPEFLTYFQNEAQLEKSRLLSDRFSAERPKGSFSTLEIQRTEQGDSAMYLCASSRGQGAILGEQFFGPGTRLTVL.

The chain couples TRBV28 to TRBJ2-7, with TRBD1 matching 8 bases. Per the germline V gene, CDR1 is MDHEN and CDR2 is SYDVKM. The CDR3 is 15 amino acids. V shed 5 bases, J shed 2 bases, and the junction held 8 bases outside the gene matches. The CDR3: CASSGIRGQAYEQYF. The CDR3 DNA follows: TGTGCCAGCAGTGGTATACGGGGACAGGCCTACGAGCAGTACTTC.

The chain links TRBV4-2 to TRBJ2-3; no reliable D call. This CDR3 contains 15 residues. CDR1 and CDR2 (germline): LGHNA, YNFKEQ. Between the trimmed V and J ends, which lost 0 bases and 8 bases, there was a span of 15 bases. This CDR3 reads CASSQEGVAITTQYF. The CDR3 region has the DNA TGTGCCAGCAGCCAAGAGGGTGTGGCGATTACTACGCAGTATTTT.

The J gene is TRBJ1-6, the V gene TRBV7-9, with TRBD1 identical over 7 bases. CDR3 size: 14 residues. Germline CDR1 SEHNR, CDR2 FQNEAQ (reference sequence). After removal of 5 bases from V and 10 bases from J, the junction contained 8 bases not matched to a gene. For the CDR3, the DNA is TGTGCCAGCAGCCCCCGGGACAGCCGGTCACCCCTCCACTTT. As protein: CASSPRDSRSPLHF.

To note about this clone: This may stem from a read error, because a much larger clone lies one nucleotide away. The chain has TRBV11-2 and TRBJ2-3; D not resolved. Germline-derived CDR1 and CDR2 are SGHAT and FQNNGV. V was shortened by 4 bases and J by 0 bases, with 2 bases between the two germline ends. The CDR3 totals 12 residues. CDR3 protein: CASSSSTDTQYF. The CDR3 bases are TGTGCCAGCAGCTCCAGCACAGATACGCAGTATTTT.

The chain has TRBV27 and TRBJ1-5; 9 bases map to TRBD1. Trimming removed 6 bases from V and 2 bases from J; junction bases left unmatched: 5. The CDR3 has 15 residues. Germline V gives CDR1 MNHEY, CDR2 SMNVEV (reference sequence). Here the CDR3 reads CASRTTGGGNQPQHF. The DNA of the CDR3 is TGTGCCAGCAGGACGACAGGGGGGGGCAATCAGCCCCAGCATTTT.

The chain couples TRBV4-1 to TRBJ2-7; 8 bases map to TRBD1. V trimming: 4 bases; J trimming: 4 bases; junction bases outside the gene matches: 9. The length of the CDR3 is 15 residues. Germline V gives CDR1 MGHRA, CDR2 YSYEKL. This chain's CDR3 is CASSPRTGQWYEQYF. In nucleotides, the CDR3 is TGCGCCAGCAGCCCCCGGACAGGGCAGTGGTACGAGCAGTACTTC.

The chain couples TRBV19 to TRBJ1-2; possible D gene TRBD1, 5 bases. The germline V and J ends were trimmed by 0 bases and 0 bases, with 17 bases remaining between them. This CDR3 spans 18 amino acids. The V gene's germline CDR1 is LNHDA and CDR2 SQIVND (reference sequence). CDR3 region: CASSIDLRDGRANYGYTF. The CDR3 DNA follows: TGTGCCAGTAGTATAGATCTCCGGGACGGACGAGCTAACTATGGCTACACCTTC. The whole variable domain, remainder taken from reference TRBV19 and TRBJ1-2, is DGGITQSPKYLFRKEGQNVTLSCEQNLNHDAMYWYRQDPGQGLRLIYYSQIVNDFQKGDIAEGYSVSREKKESFPLTVTSAQKNPTAFYLCASSIDLRDGRANYGYTFGSGTRLTVV.

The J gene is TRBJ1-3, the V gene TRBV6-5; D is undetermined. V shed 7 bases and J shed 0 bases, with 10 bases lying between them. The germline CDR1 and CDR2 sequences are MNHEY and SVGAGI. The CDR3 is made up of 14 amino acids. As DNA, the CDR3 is TGTGCCAGCACCGCACTCTACTCTGGAAACACCATATATTTT. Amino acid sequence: CASTALYSGNTIYF.

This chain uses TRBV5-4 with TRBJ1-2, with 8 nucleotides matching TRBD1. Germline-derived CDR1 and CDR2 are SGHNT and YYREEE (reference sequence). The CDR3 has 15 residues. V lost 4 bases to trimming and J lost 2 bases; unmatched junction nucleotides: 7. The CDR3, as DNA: TGTGCCAGCAGCCCGAGGACAGGGAAGAACTATGGCTACACCTTC. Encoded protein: CASSPRTGKNYGYTF.

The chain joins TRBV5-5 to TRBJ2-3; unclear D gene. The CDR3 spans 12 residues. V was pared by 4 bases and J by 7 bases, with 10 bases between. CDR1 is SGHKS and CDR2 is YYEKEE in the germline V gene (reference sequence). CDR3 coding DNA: TGTGCCAGCAGCCCGAACCGGTATACGCAGTATTTT. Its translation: CASSPNRYTQYF. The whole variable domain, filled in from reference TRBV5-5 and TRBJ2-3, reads DAGVTQSPTHLIKTRGQQVTLRCSPISGHKSVSWYQQVLGQGPQFIFQYYEKEERGRGNFPDRFSARQFPNYSSELNVNALLLGDSALYLCASSPNRYTQYFGPGTRLTVL.

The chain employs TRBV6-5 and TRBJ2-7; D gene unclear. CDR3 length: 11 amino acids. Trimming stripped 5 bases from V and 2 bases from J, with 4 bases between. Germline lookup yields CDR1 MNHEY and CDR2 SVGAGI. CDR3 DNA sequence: TGTGCCAGCAGTCGGGCCTACGAGCAGTACTTC. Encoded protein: CASSRAYEQYF.

In nucleotides, the CDR3 is TGCGCCAGCAGTGGGCGTGAACTAGCGAGCAATGAGCAGTTCTTC. Amino acid sequence: CASSGRELASNEQFF. The chain recombines TRBV5-1 with TRBJ2-1, with 7 bases aligning to TRBD2. Germline trimming cut 5 bases from V and 6 bases from J; bases unmatched to any gene: 11. Germline CDR1 reads SGHRS; CDR2 reads YFSETQ. The CDR3 spans 15 residues.

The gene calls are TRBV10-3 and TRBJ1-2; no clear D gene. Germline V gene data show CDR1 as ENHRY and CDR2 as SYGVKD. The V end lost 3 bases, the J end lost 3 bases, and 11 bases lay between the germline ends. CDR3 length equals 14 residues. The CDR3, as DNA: TGTGCCATCAGTGATTATGGAGGAGACTATGGCTACACCTTC. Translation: CAISDYGGDYGYTF.

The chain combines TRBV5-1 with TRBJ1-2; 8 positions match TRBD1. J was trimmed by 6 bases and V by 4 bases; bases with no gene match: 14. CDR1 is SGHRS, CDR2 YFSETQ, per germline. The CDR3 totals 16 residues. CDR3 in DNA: TGCGCCAGCAGCCTGGGGACAGGCCCCGAGGGGCATGGCTACACCTTC. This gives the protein CASSLGTGPEGHGYTF. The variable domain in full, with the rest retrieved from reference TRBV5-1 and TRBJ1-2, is KAGVTQTPRYLIKTRGQQVTLSCSPISGHRSVSWYQQTPGQGLQFLFEYFSETQRNKGNFPGRFSGRQFSNSRSEMNVSTLELGDSALYLCASSLGTGPEGHGYTFGSGTRLTVV.

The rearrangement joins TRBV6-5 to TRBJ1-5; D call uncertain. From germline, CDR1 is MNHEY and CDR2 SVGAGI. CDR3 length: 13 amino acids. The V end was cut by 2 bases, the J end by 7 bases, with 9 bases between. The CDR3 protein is CASSYEREQPQHF. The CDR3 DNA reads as TGTGCCAGCAGTTACGAGCGAGAACAGCCCCAGCATTTT.

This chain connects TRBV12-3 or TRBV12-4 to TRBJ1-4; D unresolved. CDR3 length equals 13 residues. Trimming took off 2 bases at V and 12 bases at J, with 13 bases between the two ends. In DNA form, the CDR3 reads TGTGCCAGCAGTTTATTTGAAGGGAGTGAACTGTTTTTT. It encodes CASSLFEGSELFF.